These 18 T cell receptor beta chains originate from one sample sequenced in a study of T cell responses to AZD1222 COVID-19 vaccine. Produced via immunoSEQ multiplex PCR; TCRdb's table is partial and in-frame only. The data contain some 86,000 clones, approximately 80% of them singletons. The material was peripheral blood, obtained on day 0 of AZD1222 vaccination. All receptors come from an adult in good health.

The chain couples TRBV9 to TRBJ1-2; no reliable D call. Germline V gene lookup returns CDR1 SGDLS and CDR2 YYNGEE. The CDR3 loop spans 15 amino acids. Trimming shortened V by 0 bases and J by 6 bases, and 15 bases separated the two germline ends. The CDR3 protein is CASSVDLVESNGYTF. The CDR3, as DNA: TGTGCCAGCAGCGTAGATTTGGTAGAATCCAATGGCTACACCTTC.

The chain is built from TRBV27 and TRBJ1-2; 7 bases agree with TRBD1. V dropped 6 bases and J dropped 11; count of bases not matched to a gene: 9. The CDR3 is 12 residues long. Per germline, CDR1 MNHEY and CDR2 SMNVEV (reference sequence). The chain's CDR3 is CASRTNRGWYTF. CDR3 nucleotides: TGTGCCAGCAGGACGAACAGGGGTTGGTACACCTTC.

The rearrangement joins TRBV19 to TRBJ1-5; TRBD1 aligns across 9 bases. Germline V gives CDR1 LNHDA, CDR2 SQIVND (reference sequence). The junction had 5 bases not matched to a gene; V was cut back by 7 bases and J by 7 bases. The CDR3 extends over 13 amino acids. In DNA form, the CDR3 reads TGTGCCAGTATGGGACAGGGACGCCAGCCCCAGCATTTT. This codes for CASMGQGRQPQHF.

This clone was seen more than once but under ten times. The chain uses TRBV6-4 and TRBJ1-4; no clear D. Per the germline V gene, CDR1 is MRHNA and CDR2 is SNTAGT. The CDR3 loop spans 12 amino acids. Trimming stripped 0 bases from V and 7 bases from J, with 3 bases between. CDR3 nucleotide sequence: TGTGCCAGCAGTGACTCAGGTGAAAAACTGTTTTTT. This translates into CASSDSGEKLFF.

V is TRBV19 and J is TRBJ1-4; D gene unclear. CDR3 length equals 16 residues. CDR1 is LNHDA, CDR2 SQIVND, per germline (reference sequence). V lost 3 bases, J lost 8 bases, and 19 bases lay in between. The CDR3 DNA sequence: TGTGCCAGTAGTATGGAGACCTCTAACCAACGGGAAAAACTGTTTTTT. Amino acids: CASSMETSNQREKLFF.

For the CDR3, the DNA is TGTGCCAGCAGTGAGGGTCCCGAGCAGCCCCAGCATTTT. Translated, it gives CASSEGPEQPQHF. The chain combines TRBV6-4 with TRBJ1-5, with D unclear. Looked up from germline, CDR1 is MRHNA and CDR2 is SNTAGT. The CDR3 contains 13 residues. Trimming took off 3 bases at V and 7 bases at J, with 10 bases between the two ends.

The rearrangement uses TRBV5-5 and TRBJ1-3; no definite D call. In germline, CDR1 is SGHKS, CDR2 YYEKEE (reference sequence). The CDR3 runs to 16 residues. The ends were cut back, 0 bases at V and 4 bases at J, with 14 bases in the middle. The CDR3 DNA is TGTGCCAGCAGCTTGGTGTACTGGGCTGGGGGAAACACCATATATTTT. Translating gives CASSLVYWAGGNTIYF.

This clone was counted at least ten times. The V and J genes are TRBV19 and TRBJ1-5, with D possibly matching TRBD1 (5 bases). V lost 6 bases to trimming and J lost 7 bases, with 10 bases between them. The germline CDR1 and CDR2 sequences are LNHDA and SQIVND (reference sequence). The CDR3 loop spans 12 amino acids. The CDR3 DNA reads as TGTGCCAGTAGGGACAATACCCAGCCCCAGCATTTT. Encoded protein: CASRDNTQPQHF.

V is TRBV11-2 and J is TRBJ2-7; D unresolved. The CDR3 covers 11 residues. CDR1 SGHAT and CDR2 FQNNGV come from the germline V gene. The germline V and J ends were trimmed by 2 bases and 5 bases, with 4 bases remaining between them. The DNA of the CDR3 is TGTGCCAGCAGCTTAACAAACGAGCAGTACTTC. Protein sequence: CASSLTNEQYF. The full variable domain, with the rest looked up from reference TRBV11-2 and TRBJ2-7, is EAGVAQSPRYKIIEKRQSVAFWCNPISGHATLYWYQQILGQGPKLLIQFQNNGVVDDSQLPKDRFSAERLKGVDSTLKIQPAKLEDSAVYLCASSLTNEQYFGPGTRLTVT.

The CDR3 sequence: CASSGLGLAGGGKETQYF. The CDR3 bases are TGTGCCAGCAGCGGTCTTGGACTAGCGGGAGGGGGTAAAGAGACCCAGTACTTC. The chain links TRBV7-2 to TRBJ2-5; 15 nucleotides line up with TRBD2. CDR3 length equals 18 residues. Germline V gives CDR1 SGHTA, CDR2 FQGNSA. Trimming removed 5 bases from V and 3 bases from J; junction bases left unmatched: 10.

V gene TRBV6-1 combines with J gene TRBJ1-2, with 7 nucleotides matching TRBD1. The CDR3 is 15 residues long. CDR1 is MNHNS and CDR2 is SASEGT in the germline V gene. The ends lost 0 bases at V and 4 bases at J; junction bases unmatched: 5. In DNA form, the CDR3 reads TGTGCCAGCAGTGAAGCGACCCCAGGGGGCTATGGCTACACCTTC. Its protein product is CASSEATPGGYGYTF.

CDR3 loop: CASSSDGEAFF. The CDR3 DNA follows: TGTGCCAGCAGCTCGGACGGTGAAGCTTTCTTT. V usage is TRBV7-9 and J usage is TRBJ1-1; D remains unclear. Germline CDR1 SEHNR, CDR2 FQNEAQ (reference sequence). Trimming removed 4 bases from V and 7 bases from J, with 7 bases in between. The CDR3 totals 11 residues.

About this clone itself: Other DNA sequences of this sample code for an identical CDR3. This chain uses TRBV9 with TRBJ1-3; 8 bases are shared with TRBD1. The ends lost 0 bases at V and 2 bases at J; junction bases unmatched: 4. The length of the CDR3 is 16 residues. Germline lookup yields CDR1 SGDLS and CDR2 YYNGEE. CDR3 amino acids: CASSVDSGGTGNTIYF. In DNA, the CDR3 is TGTGCCAGCAGCGTAGACTCAGGGGGCACTGGAAACACCATATATTTT.

The chain has TRBV5-5 and TRBJ1-3; D remains unclear. The germline V gene has CDR1 SGHKS and CDR2 YYEKEE (reference sequence). The CDR3 extends over 15 amino acids. Trimming removed 0 bases from V and 4 bases from J, with 11 bases in between. CDR3 sequence reads: CASSLGAHVGNTIYF. In nucleotides, the CDR3 is TGTGCCAGCAGCTTGGGCGCCCACGTCGGAAACACCATATATTTT. The full variable domain, with the rest looked up from reference TRBV5-5 and TRBJ1-3, is DAGVTQSPTHLIKTRGQQVTLRCSPISGHKSVSWYQQVLGQGPQFIFQYYEKEERGRGNFPDRFSARQFPNYSSELNVNALLLGDSALYLCASSLGAHVGNTIYFGEGSWLTVV.

The V call is TRBV3-1 (or the pseudogene TRBV3-2), the J call TRBJ2-7; D possibly uses TRBD1 or TRBD2 (5 bases each). The ends were cut back, 3 bases at V and 6 bases at J, with 15 bases in the middle. This CDR3 has 14 residues. Looked up from germline, CDR1 is LGHDT and CDR2 is YNNKEL (reference sequence). The CDR3 DNA is TGTGCCAGCAGCCATAGTTCAGGGACGGTCGAGCAGTACTTC. Protein: CASSHSSGTVEQYF.

V is TRBV5-5 and J is TRBJ1-2, with 11 bases matching TRBD1. The CDR3 is 15 amino acids. CDR1 is SGHKS and CDR2 is YYEKEE in the germline V gene (reference sequence). Trimming at V came to 6 bases and at J to 4 bases, leaving 8 bases not matched to a gene. The CDR3 region is CASTPLGTGGYGYTF. As DNA, the CDR3 is TGTGCCAGCACCCCACTCGGGACAGGGGGCTATGGCTACACCTTC.

V gene TRBV5-1 combines with J gene TRBJ2-6; D is ambiguous. The V end was cut by 2 bases, the J end by 2 bases, with 5 bases between. The CDR3 consists of 14 residues. The germline V gene encodes CDR1 SGHRS and CDR2 YFSETQ. The CDR3 is CASSFEAGANVLTF. CDR3 DNA: TGCGCCAGCAGCTTTGAGGCTGGGGCCAACGTCCTGACTTTC.

The V gene is TRBV28, the J gene TRBJ1-1, with unresolved D. Germline V CDR1 and CDR2: MDHEN, SYDVKM. This CDR3 has 13 residues. With 3 bases removed from V and 10 bases from J, the gap between germline ends came to 15 bases. The CDR3: CASSLEFRGSAFF. For the CDR3, the DNA is TGTGCCAGCAGTTTGGAGTTCCGGGGTTCAGCTTTCTTT.